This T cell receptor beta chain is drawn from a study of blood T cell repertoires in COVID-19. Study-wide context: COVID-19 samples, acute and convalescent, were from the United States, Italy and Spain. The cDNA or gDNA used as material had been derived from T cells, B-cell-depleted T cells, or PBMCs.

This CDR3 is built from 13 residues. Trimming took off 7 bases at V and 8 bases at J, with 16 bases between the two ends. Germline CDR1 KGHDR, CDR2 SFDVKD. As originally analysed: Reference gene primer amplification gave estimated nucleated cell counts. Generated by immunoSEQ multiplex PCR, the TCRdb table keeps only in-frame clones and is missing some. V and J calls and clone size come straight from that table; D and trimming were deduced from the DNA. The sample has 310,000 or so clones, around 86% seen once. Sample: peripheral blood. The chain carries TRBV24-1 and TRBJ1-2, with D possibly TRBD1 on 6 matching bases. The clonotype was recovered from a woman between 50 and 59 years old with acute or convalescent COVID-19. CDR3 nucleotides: TGTGCCACCAGCCAACAATCAGGGGAGGGCTACACCTTC. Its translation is CATSQQSGEGYTF.